This T cell receptor beta chain was captured in a study of identical twins. J lost 7 bases, V lost 10 bases, and 10 bases had no gene match. The germline V gene encodes CDR1 ENHRY and CDR2 SYGVKD. The CDR3 contains 14 residues. TCRdb reprocessed the 5' RACE reads via MiXCR and lists one record per CDR3 protein. The data contain around 530,000 distinct CDR3 sequences, 12% to 15% of them singletons. The same data also went into a second study, on yellow fever vaccine responses in identical twins.

The sequence was obtained from a woman aged 18-29 years in good health. The genes are TRBV10-3 and TRBJ2-1; 10 bases are shared with TRBD2. Input material: CD4+ T cells sorted from blood. The DNA for the CDR3 is TGTGCCACACTCGGGACTAGCGCCCCGAATGAGCAGTTCTTC. As protein: CATLGTSAPNEQFF.